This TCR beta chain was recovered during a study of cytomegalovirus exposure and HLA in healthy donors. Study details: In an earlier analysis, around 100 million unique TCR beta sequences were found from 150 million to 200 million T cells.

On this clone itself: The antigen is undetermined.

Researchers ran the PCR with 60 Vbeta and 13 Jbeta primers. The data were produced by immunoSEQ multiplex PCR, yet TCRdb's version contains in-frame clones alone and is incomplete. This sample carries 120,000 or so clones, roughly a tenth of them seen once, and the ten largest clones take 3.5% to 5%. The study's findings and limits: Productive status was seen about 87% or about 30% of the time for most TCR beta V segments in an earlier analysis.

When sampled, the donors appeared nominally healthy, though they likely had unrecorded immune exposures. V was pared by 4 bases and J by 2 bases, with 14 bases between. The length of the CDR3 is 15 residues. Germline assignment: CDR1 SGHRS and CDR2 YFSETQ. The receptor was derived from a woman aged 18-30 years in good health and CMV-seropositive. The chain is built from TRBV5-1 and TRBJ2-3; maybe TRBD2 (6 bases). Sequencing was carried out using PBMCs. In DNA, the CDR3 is TGCGCCAGCAGCATTAGCGGAGCCTCCACAGATACGCAGTATTTT. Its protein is CASSISGASTDTQYF.